These T cell receptor beta chains were read from a single sample in a study of blood T cell repertoires in COVID-19. The data were produced by immunoSEQ multiplex PCR, yet TCRdb's version contains in-frame clones alone and is incomplete. The table records 220,000 or so clones, 80% to 85% of them present only once. Sequencing input: peripheral blood. The receptors originated from a woman aged 55-69 years with acute or convalescent COVID-19. CDR3s include the opening cysteine and the closing phenylalanine or tryptophan. D genes are given only for firm matches. Size is stated for part of the rows, as once, few or many counts, or as a class when the clone is expanded.

TRBD1,TRBV3-1/TRBV3-2,-,TRBJ1-6,CASSQGQGAVSPLHF,TGTGCCAGCAGCCAAGGACAGGGGGCTGTTTCACCCCTCCACTTT
TRBD1,TRBV4-2,-,TRBJ1-1,CASSQDNRGTEAFF,TGTGCCAGCAGCCAAGATAACAGGGGAACTGAAGCTTTCTTT
TRBD1,TRBV5-6,-,TRBJ1-4,CASNDRGRSEKLFF,TGTGCCAGTAATGACAGGGGGCGAAGTGAAAAACTGTTTTTT
TRBD1,TRBV7-2,-,TRBJ1-2,CASSQGGGTRRGYTF,TGTGCCAGCAGCCAGGGGGGTGGGACAAGGAGGGGCTACACCTTC
TRBD2,TRBV4-1,-,TRBJ2-4,CASSQGLAGGPAKNIQYF,TGCGCCAGCAGCCAAGGACTAGCGGGGGGGCCGGCCAAAAACATTCAGTACTTC
-,TRBV6-5,-,TRBJ1-2,CASSPGQFLGYTF,TGTGCCAGCAGTCCTGGACAGTTCCTTGGCTACACCTTC
-,TRBV6-5,-,TRBJ1-5,CASRLGGVGNQPQHF,TGTGCCAGCAGGCTCGGGGGGGTAGGTAACCAGCCCCAGCATTTT
-,TRBV30,-,TRBJ2-5,CAGQLQETQYF,TGTGCCGGACAGCTCCAAGAGACCCAGTACTTC
-,TRBV28,-,TRBJ2-1,CASSPPGQRYNEQFF,TGTGCCAGCAGTCCCCCCGGACAGCGCTACAATGAGCAGTTCTTC
TRBD1,TRBV27,-,TRBJ1-5,CASSLYRGQKQPQHF,TGTGCCAGCAGTTTGTACAGGGGGCAAAAACAGCCCCAGCATTTT
-,TRBV7-9,-,TRBJ1-1,CASSPGGGAGTEAFF,TGTGCCAGCAGCCCCGGGGGGGGTGCCGGCACTGAAGCTTTCTTT
-,TRBV7-8,-,TRBJ2-7,CASSPSWRGNYEQYF,TGTGCCAGCAGCCCGAGCTGGCGAGGTAACTACGAGCAGTACTTC
TRBD2,TRBV5-1,few,TRBJ2-1,CASSSGLAGGSYNEQFF,TGCGCCAGCAGCTCGGGACTAGCGGGCGGCTCCTACAATGAGCAGTTCTTC
TRBD1,TRBV9,-,TRBJ2-6,CASSIQTGEAPGANVLTF,TGTGCCAGCAGCATTCAGACAGGGGAAGCGCCCGGGGCCAACGTCCTGACTTTC
TRBD2,TRBV5-1,once,TRBJ2-1,CASSPLPAGGHNEQFF,TGCGCCAGCAGCCCCCTCCCAGCGGGGGGCCACAATGAGCAGTTCTTC
-,TRBV20-1,-,TRBJ1-1,CSASSTAEAFF,TGCAGTGCTAGTAGCACCGCTGAAGCTTTCTTT
TRBD1,TRBV30,-,TRBJ1-4,CAWSPGDRQNEKLFF,TGTGCCTGGAGCCCCGGGGACAGGCAGAATGAAAAACTGTTTTTT
TRBD1,TRBV7-9,few,TRBJ1-1,CASSFQGGLEAFF,TGTGCCAGCAGCTTTCAGGGGGGCCTTGAAGCTTTCTTT
TRBD2,TRBV5-4,-,TRBJ2-3,CASSERGKEDTQYF,TGTGCCAGCAGCGAGCGGGGAAAGGAGGATACGCAGTATTTT
TRBD1,TRBV30,few,TRBJ1-1,CAWILEQGTEAFF,TGTGCCTGGATTCTCGAACAGGGGACTGAAGCTTTCTTT
-,TRBV7-2,-,TRBJ2-7,CASSLATGRYEQYF,TGTGCCAGCAGCTTAGCGACAGGACGCTACGAGCAGTACTTC
TRBD2,TRBV7-9,-,TRBJ2-1,CASSPWRGADSYNEQFF,TGTGCCAGCAGCCCCTGGCGGGGGGCGGATTCCTACAATGAGCAGTTCTTC
TRBD2,TRBV28,-,TRBJ2-5,CASSLASGGQETQYF,TGTGCCAGCAGTTTAGCTAGCGGGGGACAAGAGACCCAGTACTTC
TRBD1,TRBV5-1,-,TRBJ1-2,CASSSGTDYGYTF,TGCGCCAGCAGCTCCGGGACAGACTATGGCTACACCTTC
-,TRBV15,few,TRBJ1-1,CATSSGGLTEAFF,TGTGCCACCAGCAGTGGAGGGCTCACTGAAGCTTTCTTT
TRBD1,TRBV2,-,TRBJ2-2,CASRRQGNGELFF,TGTGCCAGCAGACGACAGGGGAACGGGGAGCTGTTTTTT
-,TRBV7-2,-,TRBJ1-6,CASSLERTVSNSPLHF,TGTGCCAGCAGCTTAGAACGGACAGTATCTAATTCACCCCTCCACTTT
-,TRBV30,-,TRBJ1-1,CAWSWGRDTEAFF,TGTGCCTGGAGTTGGGGCAGGGACACTGAAGCTTTCTTT
TRBD1,TRBV6-2/TRBV6-3,-,TRBJ1-1,CASSRQGFTEAFF,TGTGCCAGCAGCCGACAGGGGTTCACTGAAGCTTTCTTT
TRBD1,TRBV30,-,TRBJ2-3,CAWSKGDRGPDTQYF,TGTGCCTGGAGCAAGGGGGACAGGGGGCCAGATACGCAGTATTTT
TRBD1,TRBV18,-,TRBJ2-3,CASLTGGDLNTQYF,TGTGCCAGCTTGACAGGGGGCGACTTAAATACGCAGTATTTT
-,TRBV18,-,TRBJ1-1,CASYSGQNTEAFF,TGTGCCAGCTACTCGGGACAGAACACTGAAGCTTTCTTT
-,TRBV3-1/TRBV3-2,-,TRBJ2-1,CASSQPPHGFRIF,TGTGCCAGCAGCCAACCCCCCCATGGCTTCAGAATCTTC
-,TRBV28,once,TRBJ1-3,CASSLHPATNSGNTIYF,TGTGCCAGCAGTTTACACCCAGCGACCAACTCTGGAAACACCATATATTTT
-,TRBV30,-,TRBJ1-6,CAWSVSQGNSPLHF,TGTGCCTGGAGTGTAAGCCAGGGTAATTCACCCCTCCACTTT
-,TRBV6-5,-,TRBJ2-1,CASAVARYNEQFF,TGTGCCAGCGCGGTGGCACGCTACAATGAGCAGTTCTTC
-,TRBV19,-,TRBJ1-5,CASSIARDQPQHF,TGTGCCAGTAGTATAGCCCGGGATCAGCCCCAGCATTTT
TRBD2,TRBV5-6,-,TRBJ2-7,CASSLGTSGAIIEQYF,TGTGCCAGCAGCTTGGGGACTAGCGGGGCCATTATAGAGCAGTACTTC
-,TRBV19,once,TRBJ2-3,CASAVGASTDTQYF,TGTGCCAGCGCCGTGGGGGCTAGCACAGATACGCAGTATTTT
TRBD2,TRBV7-9,once,TRBJ2-3,CASSLGRGGPTDTQYF,TGTGCCAGCAGCTTAGGGCGGGGGGGGCCCACAGATACGCAGTATTTT
TRBD1,TRBV5-1,-,TRBJ2-1,CASSFGQGASYEQFF,TGCGCCAGCAGCTTCGGACAGGGGGCTAGTTATGAGCAGTTCTTC
-,TRBV7-3,once,TRBJ2-5,CASSLTSVGAQYF,TGTGCCAGCAGCTTAACTAGCGTCGGGGCCCAGTACTTC
TRBD2,TRBV28,-,TRBJ2-7,CASSGLAGRQDF,TGTGCCAGTAGTGGACTAGCGGGGCGCCAGGACTTC
-,TRBV3-1/TRBV3-2,-,TRBJ1-6,CASSQGQVNSPLHF,TGTGCCAGCAGCCAAGGACAGGTTAATTCACCCCTCCACTTT
-,TRBV7-9,-,TRBJ2-1,CASSPTPLGANEQFF,TGTGCCAGCAGCCCAACACCCCTAGGGGCCAATGAGCAGTTCTTC
-,TRBV18,-,TRBJ1-1,CASSPQGAEAFF,TGTGCCAGCTCACCTCAGGGCGCGGAAGCTTTCTTT
TRBD1,TRBV19,-,TRBJ1-1,CASSAGVGTGDMNTEAFF,TGTGCCAGTAGCGCGGGTGTCGGGACAGGGGATATGAACACTGAAGCTTTCTTT
-,TRBV7-2,-,TRBJ2-7,CASSSGERVREQYF,TGTGCCAGCAGCTCGGGGGAAAGGGTCCGCGAGCAGTACTTC
-,TRBV6-5,few,TRBJ2-2,CASRPRDGDTGELFF,TGTGCCAGCAGACCGCGGGACGGGGACACCGGGGAGCTGTTTTTT
-,TRBV20-1,-,TRBJ2-4,CSAQVGVQYF,TGCAGTGCTCAGGTGGGCGTTCAGTACTTC
-,TRBV15,-,TRBJ1-2,CATSRDQVGYTF,TGTGCCACCAGCAGAGATCAGGTTGGCTACACCTTC
TRBD2,TRBV9,-,TRBJ2-7,CASSVGLAGAPPYEQYF,TGTGCCAGCAGCGTAGGGTTAGCGGGGGCCCCACCCTACGAGCAGTACTTC
-,TRBV11-3,-,TRBJ1-1,CASRGMGRMNTEAFF,TGTGCCAGCAGAGGAATGGGCAGAATGAACACTGAAGCTTTCTTT